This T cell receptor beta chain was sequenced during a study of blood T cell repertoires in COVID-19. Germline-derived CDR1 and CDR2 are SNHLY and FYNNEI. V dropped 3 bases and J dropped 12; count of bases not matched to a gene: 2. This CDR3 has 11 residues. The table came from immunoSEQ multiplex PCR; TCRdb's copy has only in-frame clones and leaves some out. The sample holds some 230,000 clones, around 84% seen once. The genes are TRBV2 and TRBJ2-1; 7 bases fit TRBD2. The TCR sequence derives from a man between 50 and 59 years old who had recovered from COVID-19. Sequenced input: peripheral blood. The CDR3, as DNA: TGTGCCAGCAGTGATGGGGAGGGGCAGTTCTTC. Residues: CASSDGEGQFF.